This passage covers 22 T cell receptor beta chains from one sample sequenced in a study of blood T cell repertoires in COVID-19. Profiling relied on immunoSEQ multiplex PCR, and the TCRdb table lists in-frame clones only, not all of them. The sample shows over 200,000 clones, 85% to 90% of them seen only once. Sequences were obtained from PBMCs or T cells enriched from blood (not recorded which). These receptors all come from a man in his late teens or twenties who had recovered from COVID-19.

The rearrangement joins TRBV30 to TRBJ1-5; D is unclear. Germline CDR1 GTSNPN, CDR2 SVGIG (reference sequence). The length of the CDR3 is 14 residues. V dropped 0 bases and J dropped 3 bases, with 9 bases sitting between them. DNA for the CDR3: TGTGCCTGGAGTGTACTAGGTCTCAATCAGCCCCAGCATTTT. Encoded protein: CAWSVLGLNQPQHF.

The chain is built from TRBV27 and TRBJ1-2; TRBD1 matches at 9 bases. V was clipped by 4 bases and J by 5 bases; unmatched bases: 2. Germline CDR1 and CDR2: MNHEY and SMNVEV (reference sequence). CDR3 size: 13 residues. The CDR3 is CASSWDRDYGYTF. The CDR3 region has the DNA TGTGCCAGCAGTTGGGACAGGGATTATGGCTACACCTTC.

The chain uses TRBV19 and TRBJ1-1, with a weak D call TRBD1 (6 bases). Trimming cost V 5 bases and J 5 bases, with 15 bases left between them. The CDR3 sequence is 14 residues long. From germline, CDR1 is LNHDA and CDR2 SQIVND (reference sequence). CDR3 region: CASSRGLAGTEAFF. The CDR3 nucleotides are TGTGCCAGTAGTCGGGGGCTAGCGGGGACTGAAGCTTTCTTT.

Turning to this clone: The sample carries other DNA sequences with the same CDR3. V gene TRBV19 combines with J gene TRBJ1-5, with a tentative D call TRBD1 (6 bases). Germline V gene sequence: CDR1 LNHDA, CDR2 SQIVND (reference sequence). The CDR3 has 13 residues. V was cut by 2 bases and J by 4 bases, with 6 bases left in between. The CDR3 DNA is TGTGCCAGTAGTATAACAGGGAATCAGCCCCAGCATTTT. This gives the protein CASSITGNQPQHF.

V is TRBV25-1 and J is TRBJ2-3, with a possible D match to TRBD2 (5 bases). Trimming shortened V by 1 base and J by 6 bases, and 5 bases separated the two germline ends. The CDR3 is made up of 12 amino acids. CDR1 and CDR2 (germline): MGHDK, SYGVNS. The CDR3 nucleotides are TGTGCCAGCAGTGAATCTAGCGATACGCAGTATTTT. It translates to CASSESSDTQYF. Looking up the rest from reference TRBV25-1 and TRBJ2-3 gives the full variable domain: EADIYQTPRYLVIGTGKKITLECSQTMGHDKMYWYQQDPGMELHLIHYSYGVNSTEKGDLSSESTVSRIRTEHFPLTLESARPSHTSQYLCASSESSDTQYFGPGTRLTVL.

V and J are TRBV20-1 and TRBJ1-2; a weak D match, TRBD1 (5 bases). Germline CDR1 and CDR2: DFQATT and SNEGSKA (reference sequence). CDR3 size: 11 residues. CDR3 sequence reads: CKAGLPDGYTF. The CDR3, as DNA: TGCAAGGCAGGGCTTCCCGATGGCTACACCTTC.

CDR3 DNA: TGTGCCAGCAGTCCGGGACAGGGGGATCATGGCTACACCTTC. It specifies CASSPGQGDHGYTF. The chain recombines TRBV28 with TRBJ1-2; 11 bases fit TRBD1. The CDR3 consists of 14 residues. J gave up 6 bases and V 5 bases, and 5 bases lay outside the gene matches. Germline CDR1 reads MDHEN; CDR2 reads SYDVKM.

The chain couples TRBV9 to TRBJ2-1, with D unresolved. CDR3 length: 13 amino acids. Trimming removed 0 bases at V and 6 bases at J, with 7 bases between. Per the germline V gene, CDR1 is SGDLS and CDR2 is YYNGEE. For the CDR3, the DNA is TGTGCCAGCAGCGTAGGGCCGCTCAATGAGCAGTTCTTC. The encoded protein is CASSVGPLNEQFF.

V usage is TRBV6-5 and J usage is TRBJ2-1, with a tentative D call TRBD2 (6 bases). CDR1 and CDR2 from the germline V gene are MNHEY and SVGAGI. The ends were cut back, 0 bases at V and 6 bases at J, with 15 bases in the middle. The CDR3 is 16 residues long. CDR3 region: CASSYSPVGEVNEQFF. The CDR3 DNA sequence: TGTGCCAGCAGTTACTCCCCCGTAGGGGAGGTCAATGAGCAGTTCTTC.

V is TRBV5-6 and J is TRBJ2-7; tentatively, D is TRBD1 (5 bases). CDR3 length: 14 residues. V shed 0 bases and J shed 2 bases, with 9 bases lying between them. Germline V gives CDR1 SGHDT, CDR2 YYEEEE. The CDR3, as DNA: TGTGCCAGCAGCTTGGGGACACTAACCTACGAGCAGTACTTC. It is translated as CASSLGTLTYEQYF.

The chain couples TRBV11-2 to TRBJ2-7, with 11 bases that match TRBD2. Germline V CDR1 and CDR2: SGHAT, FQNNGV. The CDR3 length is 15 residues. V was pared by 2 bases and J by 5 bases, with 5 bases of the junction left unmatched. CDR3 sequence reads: CASSLSLAGGNEQYF. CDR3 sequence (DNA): TGTGCCAGCAGCTTAAGTCTAGCGGGGGGCAACGAGCAGTACTTC.

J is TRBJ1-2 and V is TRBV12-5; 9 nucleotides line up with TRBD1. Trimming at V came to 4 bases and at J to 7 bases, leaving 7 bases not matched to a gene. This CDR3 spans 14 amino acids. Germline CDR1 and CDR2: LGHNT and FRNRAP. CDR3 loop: CASGSGQGTGGYTF. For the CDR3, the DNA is TGTGCTAGTGGTTCCGGACAGGGGACGGGTGGCTACACCTTC.

The chain's CDR3 is CASSLDRLRELFF. The CDR3 nucleotides are TGTGCCAGCAGTCTGGACAGGCTGCGGGAGCTGTTTTTT. The chain joins TRBV12-3 or TRBV12-4 to TRBJ2-2; 7 bases agree with TRBD1. There are 13 residues in the CDR3. Trimming removed 5 bases from V and 9 bases from J; junction bases left unmatched: 6.

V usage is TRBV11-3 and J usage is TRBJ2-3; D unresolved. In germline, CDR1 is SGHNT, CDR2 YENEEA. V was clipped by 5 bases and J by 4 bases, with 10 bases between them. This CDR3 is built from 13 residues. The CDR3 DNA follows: TGTGCCAGCAGCCAGTGGTTGGCAGATACGCAGTATTTT. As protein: CASSQWLADTQYF.

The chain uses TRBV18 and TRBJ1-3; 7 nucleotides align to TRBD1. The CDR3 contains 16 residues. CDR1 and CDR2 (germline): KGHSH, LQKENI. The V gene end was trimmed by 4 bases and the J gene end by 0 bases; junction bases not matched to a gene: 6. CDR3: CASSQGQSLSGNTIYF. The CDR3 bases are TGTGCCAGCTCACAGGGACAGAGTCTCTCTGGAAACACCATATATTTT.

The CDR3 spells CASSLQGTGNTIYF. The CDR3 DNA follows: TGCGCCAGCAGCTTACAGGGAACTGGAAACACCATATATTTT. V gene TRBV5-1 combines with J gene TRBJ1-3; a weak D match, TRBD1 (6 bases). V gave up 2 bases and J gave up 2 bases, with 8 bases separating them. CDR3 length: 14 amino acids. Per the germline V gene, CDR1 is SGHRS and CDR2 is YFSETQ.

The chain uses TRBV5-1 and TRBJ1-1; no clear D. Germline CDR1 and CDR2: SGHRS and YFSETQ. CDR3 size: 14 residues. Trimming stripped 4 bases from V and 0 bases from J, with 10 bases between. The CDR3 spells CASSPTLMNTEAFF. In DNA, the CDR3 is TGCGCCAGCAGCCCCACATTGATGAACACTGAAGCTTTCTTT.

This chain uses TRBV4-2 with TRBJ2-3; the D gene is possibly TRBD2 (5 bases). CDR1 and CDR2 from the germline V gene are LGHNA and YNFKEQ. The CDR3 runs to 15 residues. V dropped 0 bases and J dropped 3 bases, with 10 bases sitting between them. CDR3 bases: TGTGCCAGCAGCCAAGATGTGGGAGTGACAGATACGCAGTATTTT. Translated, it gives CASSQDVGVTDTQYF.

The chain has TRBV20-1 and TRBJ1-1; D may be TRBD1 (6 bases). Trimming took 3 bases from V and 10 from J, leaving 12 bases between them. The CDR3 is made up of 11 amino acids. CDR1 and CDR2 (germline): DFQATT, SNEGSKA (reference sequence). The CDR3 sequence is CSASQGQVAFF. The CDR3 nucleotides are TGCAGTGCTAGTCAGGGGCAGGTAGCTTTCTTT.

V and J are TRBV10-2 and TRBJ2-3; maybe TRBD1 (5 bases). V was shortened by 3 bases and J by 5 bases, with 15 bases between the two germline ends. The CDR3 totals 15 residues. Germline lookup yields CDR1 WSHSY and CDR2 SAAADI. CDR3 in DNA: TGCGCCAGCAGTGACCCCGGAGACAGAAAAGATACGCAGTATTTT. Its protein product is CASSDPGDRKDTQYF.

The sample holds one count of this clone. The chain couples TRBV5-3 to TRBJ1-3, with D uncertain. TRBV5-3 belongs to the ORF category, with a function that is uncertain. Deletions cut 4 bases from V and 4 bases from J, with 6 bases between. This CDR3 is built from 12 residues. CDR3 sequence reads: CARSPVGNTIYF. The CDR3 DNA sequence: TGTGCCAGAAGCCCGGTGGGAAACACCATATATTTT.

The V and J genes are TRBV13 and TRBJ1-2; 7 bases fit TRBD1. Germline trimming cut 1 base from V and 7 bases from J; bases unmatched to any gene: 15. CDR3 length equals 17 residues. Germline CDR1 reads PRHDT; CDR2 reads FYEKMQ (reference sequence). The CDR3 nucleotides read TGTGCCAGCAGCTTAGACCCATACAGGGGATCTTTAGGTGGCTACACCTTC. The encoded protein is CASSLDPYRGSLGGYTF.